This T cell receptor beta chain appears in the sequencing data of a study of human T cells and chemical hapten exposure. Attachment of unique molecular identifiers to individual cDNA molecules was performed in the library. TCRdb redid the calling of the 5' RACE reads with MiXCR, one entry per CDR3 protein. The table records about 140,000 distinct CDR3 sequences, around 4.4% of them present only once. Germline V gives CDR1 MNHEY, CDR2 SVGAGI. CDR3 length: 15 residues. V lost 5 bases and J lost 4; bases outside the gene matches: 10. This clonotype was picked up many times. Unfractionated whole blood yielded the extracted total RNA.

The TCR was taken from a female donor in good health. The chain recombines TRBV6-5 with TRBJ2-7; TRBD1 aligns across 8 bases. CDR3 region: CASSDTGGSIYEQYF. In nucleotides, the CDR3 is TGTGCCAGCAGTGACACAGGGGGGTCCATATACGAGCAGTACTTC.